This T cell receptor beta chain appears in the sequencing data of a study of early T cells in non-severe SARS-CoV-2 infection listed by TCRdb under 2021. Broadly, across the study: Because TCR sequencing was done on bulk RNA from unsorted whole blood, the alpha and beta chains could not be paired.

There are many counts of this clonotype. The specificity of this receptor is unknown. Base qualities are not at hand, and no much larger clone is one base apart. Counted from cysteine to phenylalanine, this CDR3 has 13 amino acids. Only CDR3 DNA is held: 39 bases, read in frame from base 1. CDR1 and CDR2 are read off the germline V gene as MNHEY and SVGEGT. V gives up 6 bases and J gives up 1 base, and the segment between their germline ends measures 10 bases. This was a case-control study nested in a cohort of healthcare workers in London, UK, who had nasopharyngeal swab PCR tests and blood samples taken every week. Between 23 and 31 March 2020, the week of the UK lockdown, healthcare workers were enrolled and then followed up weekly for as long as 16 weeks. Library generation was performed with 5' RACE. The sequencer listed for this sample is NextSeq 500. In the TCR library protocol, unique molecular identifiers were attached to individual cDNA molecules to correct for PCR bias and sequencing error. TCR alpha and beta chains were both sequenced, and the abundances of alpha and beta sequences in each sample were closely correlated with each other. As for the original processing: Decombinator V4 was used to perform V gene, J gene and CDR3 annotation of TCR sequences. Expanded TCRs were defined as changing significantly between any two time points under a Poisson model with p below 0.0001. TCR abundances were normalised to the total number of TCRs sequenced in each sample and reported as counts per million. TRAV1-2 paired with TRAJ12, TRAJ20 or TRAJ33 defined MAIT TCRs, while TRAV10 paired with TRAJ18 defined iNKT TCRs. VDJdb, accessed 1 November 2021, was searched for CMV, EBV and SARS-CoV-2 annotated TCRs, excluding TCRs annotated for multiple antigens. Clones were called with MiXCR by TCRdb after fastp trimmed the public reads at Q25, and only in-frame beta chains were retained. Each entry merges the rows of one CDR3 protein and shows their most common DNA and genes. The V and J calls reflect TCRdb's pipeline rather than the authors' work. Counted in this sample were approximately 50,000 distinct CDR3 sequences; 8.5% to 10% of them appeared once. About 8% of the sample is in the top ten clones.

What the research found in general, with its limitations: VDJdb matching was skewed toward anti-spike CD8 responses, so virus-specific expansions were likely underestimated and private and CD4 specificities were missed.

This TCR was recovered from an adult who was a healthcare worker with PCR-confirmed SARS-CoV-2 infection or an uninfected control (not recorded which). Sample: whole blood. This sequence uses TRBV6-2 or TRBV6-3 and TRBJ2-7; the D region possibly corresponds to TRBD2 (5 bases align). Here the CDR3 is given as CASSRTSSYEQYF. The DNA sequence follows: TGTGCCAGCAGCAGGACTTCATCCTACGAGCAGTACTTC.